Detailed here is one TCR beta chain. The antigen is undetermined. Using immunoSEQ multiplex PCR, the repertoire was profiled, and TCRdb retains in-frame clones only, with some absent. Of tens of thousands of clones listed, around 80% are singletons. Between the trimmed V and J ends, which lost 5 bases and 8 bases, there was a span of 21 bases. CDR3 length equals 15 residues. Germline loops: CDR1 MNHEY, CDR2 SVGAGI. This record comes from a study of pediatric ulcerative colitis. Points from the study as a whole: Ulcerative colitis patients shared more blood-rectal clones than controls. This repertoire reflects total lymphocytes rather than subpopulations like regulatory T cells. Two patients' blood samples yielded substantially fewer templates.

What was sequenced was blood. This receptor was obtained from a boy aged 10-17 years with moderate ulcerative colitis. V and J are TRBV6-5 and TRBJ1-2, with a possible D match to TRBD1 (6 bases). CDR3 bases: TGTGCCAGCAGTGGGACGGGGGGACATTCTAGGGGCTACACCTTC. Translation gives CASSGTGGHSRGYTF.